These T cell receptor beta chains were read from a single sample in a study of blood T cells in healthy people across ages. MiXCR, run by TCRdb on the 5' RACE reads, gives a single entry per CDR3 protein. The top ten clones hold about 12% of a sample with about a million distinct CDR3 sequences, about two fifths of them seen once. Material: blood. The source of these receptors is a man aged 18 to 30 in good health. CDR3s include the opening cysteine and the closing phenylalanine or tryptophan. Fields, in order: J gene, V gene, clone size, D gene, CDR3 DNA, CDR3 protein. The D gene is left open where the match is weak. Part of the rows lack a size; the others show once, few, many or a class for expanded clones.

J: TRBJ2-3
V: TRBV13
size: few
D: NA
DNA: TGTGCCTCCCGGACGGCAGGACCCACGCATACGCAGTATTTT
CDR3: CASRTAGPTHTQYF

J: TRBJ2-1
V: TRBV20-1
size: NA
D: NA
DNA: TGCAGTGCTAGAAAGGGTAATTCCCTCTACAATGAGCAGTTCTTC
CDR3: CSARKGNSLYNEQFF

J: TRBJ1-1
V: TRBV6-2/TRBV6-3
size: NA
D: NA
DNA: TGTGCCAGCAGTTACTCGAGTTCGGGCAAACTGAACACTGAAGCTTTCTTT
CDR3: CASSYSSSGKLNTEAFF

J: TRBJ1-5
V: TRBV7-6
size: NA
D: NA
DNA: TGTGCCAGCAGCTTTTTCGGAGATCAGCCCCAGCATTTT
CDR3: CASSFFGDQPQHF

J: TRBJ1-2
V: TRBV7-9
size: few
D: NA
DNA: TGTGCCAGCAGCTTAGTGGCAGGAAAGTATTATGGCTACACCTTC
CDR3: CASSLVAGKYYGYTF

J: TRBJ2-3
V: TRBV7-2
size: many
D: TRBD2
DNA: TGTGCCAGCAGCCGGACTAGCGGGGACACAGATACGCAGTATTTT
CDR3: CASSRTSGDTDTQYF

J: TRBJ1-4
V: TRBV27
size: NA
D: TRBD1
DNA: TGTGCCAGCAGTCGCCGGTCAGGGGGCTTCGAAAAACTGTTTTTT
CDR3: CASSRRSGGFEKLFF

J: TRBJ1-2
V: TRBV20-1
size: NA
D: TRBD1
DNA: TGCAGTGCTAGCCCCTCGACAGGGGTCTGTGGCTACACCTTC
CDR3: CSASPSTGVCGYTF

J: TRBJ2-1
V: TRBV28
size: NA
D: NA
DNA: TGTGCCAGCAGTTTGTGGCCCTACAATGAGCAGTTCTTC
CDR3: CASSLWPYNEQFF

J: TRBJ2-3
V: TRBV7-2
size: NA
D: NA
DNA: TGTGCCAGCAGCGTAGCTACGAGGGCAGATACGCAGTATTTT
CDR3: CASSVATRADTQYF

J: TRBJ1-5
V: TRBV6-6
size: few
D: NA
DNA: TGTGCCAGCAGCCCGGACACCCCCAATCAGCCCCAGCATTTT
CDR3: CASSPDTPNQPQHF

J: TRBJ1-5
V: TRBV6-5
size: many
D: NA
DNA: TGTGCCAGCAGTCTCAAAAGGGGAGGCAATCAGCCCCAGCATTTT
CDR3: CASSLKRGGNQPQHF

J: TRBJ1-2
V: TRBV7-2
size: few
D: NA
DNA: TGTGCCAGCAGCCCCGGGGTTTCTAACTATGGCTACACCTTC
CDR3: CASSPGVSNYGYTF

J: TRBJ2-3
V: TRBV24-1
size: NA
D: NA
DNA: TGTGCCACCAGTGATGGGGGCCGGGGGAACACAGATACGCAGTATTTT
CDR3: CATSDGGRGNTDTQYF

J: TRBJ2-1
V: TRBV4-1
size: NA
D: TRBD1
DNA: TGCGCCGGCAGCCAAGTACGAGACAGGGGTACGCAGTTCTTC
CDR3: CAGSQVRDRGTQFF

J: TRBJ1-5
V: TRBV24-1
size: few
D: TRBD1
DNA: TGTGCCACCTCAGGGGGGTTAAATCAGCCCCAGCATTTT
CDR3: CATSGGLNQPQHF

J: TRBJ2-1
V: TRBV5-1
size: few
D: NA
DNA: TGCGCCAGCACCTACGGGATGGGCAATGAGCAGTTCTTC
CDR3: CASTYGMGNEQFF

J: TRBJ1-1
V: TRBV19
size: NA
D: NA
DNA: TGTGCCAGTAGGATCGGTTTTAGCGAAGCTTTCTTT
CDR3: CASRIGFSEAFF

J: TRBJ2-7
V: TRBV20-1
size: NA
D: NA
DNA: TGCAGTGCTAGTACGCCCAGCTCCTACGAGCAGTACTTC
CDR3: CSASTPSSYEQYF

J: TRBJ2-3
V: TRBV7-9
size: NA
D: NA
DNA: TGTGCCAGCAGCCAAGGATCAGACAGCTGCACGGATACGCAGTATTTT
CDR3: CASSQGSDSCTDTQYF

J: TRBJ2-1
V: TRBV25-1
size: NA
D: NA
DNA: TGTGCCAGCAGTGAGTATCTGGGAAATGAGCAGTTGTTC
CDR3: CASSEYLGNEQLF

J: TRBJ2-2
V: TRBV6-2/TRBV6-3
size: NA
D: NA
DNA: TGTGCCAGCAGTTGGACAGCTAACACCGGGGAGCTGTTTTTT
CDR3: CASSWTANTGELFF

J: TRBJ1-2
V: TRBV20-1
size: few
D: NA
DNA: TGCAGTGCTAGTTCGCCTGGCAATCACTATGGCTACACCTTC
CDR3: CSASSPGNHYGYTF

J: TRBJ2-7
V: TRBV5-1
size: few
D: NA
DNA: TGCGCCAGCAGAGGTGGCGGAGGGAGCTCCTACGAGCAGTACTTC
CDR3: CASRGGGGSSYEQYF

J: TRBJ1-4
V: TRBV10-3
size: NA
D: NA
DNA: TGTGCCATCAGTGTAGGCCTGGCGGGTGAAAAACTGTTTTTT
CDR3: CAISVGLAGEKLFF

J: TRBJ2-2
V: TRBV4-1
size: NA
D: NA
DNA: TGCGCCAGCAGCCAAATCGCCACCGGGGAGCTGTTTTTT
CDR3: CASSQIATGELFF

J: TRBJ2-3
V: TRBV27
size: NA
D: NA
DNA: TGTGCCAGCAGCAGACTAGAGGCGGACTCTCAGATAGATACGCAGTATTTT
CDR3: CASSRLEADSQIDTQYF

J: TRBJ2-2
V: TRBV10-3
size: few
D: NA
DNA: TGTGCCATCAGTGGAGTAGGTACCGCCGGGGAGCTGTTTTTT
CDR3: CAISGVGTAGELFF

J: TRBJ2-5
V: TRBV7-9
size: once
D: TRBD2
DNA: TGTGCCAGCAGCTTAGCACCCATAGCAGGGTGGCGGGAGCAGTACTTC
CDR3: CASSLAPIAGWREQYF

J: TRBJ2-3
V: TRBV27
size: NA
D: NA
DNA: TGTGCCAGCAGTCCCTCGGACGGGTACGGCACAGATACGCAGTATTTT
CDR3: CASSPSDGYGTDTQYF

J: TRBJ1-3
V: TRBV7-2
size: NA
D: NA
DNA: TGTGCCAGCAGCCGGCGGGACACCGGCGTCGACACCATATATTTT
CDR3: CASSRRDTGVDTIYF

J: TRBJ2-1
V: TRBV7-2
size: NA
D: NA
DNA: TGTGCCAGCAGCCATGACAGGAACAATGAGCAGTTCTTC
CDR3: CASSHDRNNEQFF

J: TRBJ2-7
V: TRBV4-1
size: few
D: TRBD2
DNA: TGCGCCAGCAGCCAGATGAAGACTAGCGGGGCTCTAAGCTCCTACGAGCAGTACTTC
CDR3: CASSQMKTSGALSSYEQYF

J: TRBJ2-7
V: TRBV6-1
size: NA
D: NA
DNA: TGTGCCAGCAGTGAACGTCTTGGGCAGCACTCCTACGAGCAGTACTTC
CDR3: CASSERLGQHSYEQYF

J: TRBJ1-5
V: TRBV14
size: once
D: NA
DNA: TGTGCCAGCAGCCAAGAGGGCGGGGCTAGCAATCAGCCCCAGCATTTT
CDR3: CASSQEGGASNQPQHF

J: TRBJ2-7
V: TRBV27
size: NA
D: TRBD2
DNA: TGTGCCAGCAGTTTAGGTAGCGGGGGGTTCTTATTCTCCTACAATGAGCAGTACTTC
CDR3: CASSLGSGGFLFSYNEQYF

J: TRBJ2-3
V: TRBV12-3/TRBV12-4
size: NA
D: NA
DNA: TGTGCCAGCACCCCCCCACGAGCAGATACGCAGTATTTT
CDR3: CASTPPRADTQYF

J: TRBJ2-1
V: TRBV6-5
size: NA
D: TRBD2
DNA: TGTGCCGGCAGTTACTCGAGTGCGGGAGGCGAGCAGTTCTTC
CDR3: CAGSYSSAGGEQFF

J: TRBJ2-7
V: TRBV7-9
size: NA
D: TRBD2
DNA: TGTGCCAGCAGCTATCCTAGCGGGGCCAATGAGCAGTACTTC
CDR3: CASSYPSGANEQYF

J: TRBJ2-1
V: TRBV6-4
size: NA
D: TRBD2
DNA: TGTGCCAGCAGTGAAAGCGGGGGGGGACCCAATGAGCAGTTCTTC
CDR3: CASSESGGGPNEQFF

J: TRBJ2-2
V: TRBV5-1
size: NA
D: TRBD2
DNA: TGCGCCAGCAGCTGGATGACTAGCGGGCGCACCGGGGAGCTGTTTTTT
CDR3: CASSWMTSGRTGELFF